A selection of T cell receptor beta chains follows, all from one sample in a study of yellow fever vaccine responses in identical twins. Each CDR3 protein is one row after TCRdb ran MiXCR on the RT-PCR reads. The sample comprises about 21,000 distinct CDR3 sequences, around 74% of which are singletons, and about 4.8% rests with the top ten. Sequenced material: T cells from blood (PBMCs), unsorted or a sorted subset (not recorded which), taken before or after yellow fever vaccination (not recorded which). Receptor source: a woman between 18 and 30 years old who received the yellow fever vaccine. Each CDR3 is given with its conserved first and last residue. D genes are given only for firm matches. A clone size is listed for some rows: how often the clone was seen (once, few, many), or a class if it is expanded.

j_gene | v_gene | d_gene | abundance | CDR3aa | CDR3nt
TRBJ1-4 | TRBV4-1 | TRBD1 | . | CASSQDRQGYEKLFF | TGCGCCAGCAGCCAAGATAGACAGGGGTACGAAAAACTGTTTTTT
TRBJ2-1 | TRBV19 | . | once | CASSPDLYNEQFF | TGTGCCAGTAGTCCGGATCTCTACAATGAGCAGTTCTTC
TRBJ1-6 | TRBV20-1 | TRBD1 | . | CSAKGQATYNSPLHF | TGCAGTGCGAAAGGACAGGCGACTTATAATTCACCCCTCCACTTT
TRBJ2-1 | TRBV5-1 | TRBD2 | . | CASSLALAGGVSYNEQFF | TGCGCCAGCAGCTTGGCTTTAGCGGGAGGGGTCTCCTACAATGAGCAGTTCTTC
TRBJ2-7 | TRBV20-1 | TRBD2 | . | CSAGLAPTYEQYF | TGCAGTGCGGGACTAGCGCCAACCTACGAGCAGTACTTC
TRBJ2-4 | TRBV2 | . | . | CASLGGRNIQYF | TGTGCCAGCCTTGGGGGCAGAAACATTCAGTACTTC
TRBJ1-1 | TRBV11-1 | . | . | CASSLVSDNTEAFF | TGTGCCAGCAGCTTAGTGTCAGACAACACTGAAGCTTTCTTT
TRBJ1-1 | TRBV15 | TRBD1 | . | CATSSYRGGEAFF | TGTGCCACCAGCAGTTACAGGGGGGGGGAAGCTTTCTTT
TRBJ2-1 | TRBV12-3/TRBV12-4 | . | . | CASNDNRGSYNEQFF | TGTGCCAGCAATGACAACCGGGGGTCCTACAATGAGCAGTTCTTC
TRBJ2-3 | TRBV20-1 | . | . | CSATPVSSTDTQYF | TGCAGTGCTACCCCAGTCTCTAGCACAGATACGCAGTATTTT
TRBJ1-3 | TRBV29-1 | . | . | CSVVDRSGNTIYF | TGCAGCGTTGTTGACCGCTCTGGAAACACCATATATTTT
TRBJ1-2 | TRBV29-1 | . | once | CSVQLEYGYTF | TGCAGCGTTCAGTTAGAGTATGGCTACACCTTC
TRBJ2-7 | TRBV6-1 | . | . | CASSLGAPSSYEQYF | TGTGCCAGCAGCCTGGGGGCACCGAGCTCCTACGAGCAGTACTTC
TRBJ2-5 | TRBV29-1 | . | few | CSVVGGAMTQYF | TGCAGCGTTGTTGGGGGGGCGATGACCCAGTACTTC
TRBJ2-7 | TRBV11-3 | . | . | CASSLGSYGYEQYF | TGTGCCAGCAGCTTAGGGAGTTACGGCTACGAGCAGTACTTC
TRBJ2-7 | TRBV6-5 | . | . | CASSYTEYGLRYEQYF | TGTGCCAGCAGTTACACGGAGTACGGGCTGCGATACGAGCAGTACTTC
TRBJ2-1 | TRBV4-2 | TRBD1 | few | CASSQAWGRGYNEQFF | TGTGCCAGCAGCCAAGCTTGGGGCAGGGGGTACAATGAGCAGTTCTTC
TRBJ1-1 | TRBV11-3 | . | . | CASSLGGRVNTEAFF | TGTGCCAGCAGCTTAGGAGGCAGGGTGAACACTGAAGCTTTCTTT
TRBJ2-7 | TRBV29-1 | . | . | CSVVWQGLYEQYF | TGCAGCGTTGTTTGGCAGGGTCTCTACGAGCAGTACTTC
TRBJ2-1 | TRBV29-1 | . | . | CSVVRLTEQFF | TGCAGCGTTGTCCGCCTGACTGAGCAGTTCTTC
TRBJ2-7 | TRBV5-1 | . | . | CASSPSLGRVEQYF | TGCGCCAGCAGCCCTAGCCTGGGCCGAGTCGAGCAGTACTTC
TRBJ2-6 | TRBV2 | TRBD1 | . | CASRGTAGANVLTF | TGTGCCAGCAGGGGGACAGCTGGGGCCAACGTCCTGACTTTC
TRBJ1-5 | TRBV6-5 | . | few | CASSYDSRQPQHF | TGTGCCAGCAGTTACGACAGCCGTCAGCCCCAGCATTTT
TRBJ2-3 | TRBV20-1 | TRBD2 | . | CSARDGTSGHTDTQYF | TGCAGTGCTAGAGACGGGACTAGCGGCCACACAGATACGCAGTATTTT
TRBJ2-1 | TRBV11-1 | . | . | CASSLARGQFF | TGTGCCAGCAGCTTAGCGAGGGGGCAGTTCTTC
TRBJ2-6 | TRBV3-1 | . | . | CASSQPIPGPYLSGANVLTF | TGTGCCAGCAGCCAACCTATACCGGGACCTTATCTCTCTGGGGCCAACGTCCTGACTTTC
TRBJ2-7 | TRBV3-1 | . | . | CASSQVRREQYF | TGTGCCAGCAGCCAAGTCCGGCGAGAGCAGTACTTC
TRBJ2-1 | TRBV7-6 | TRBD2 | . | CASSFHPAGGDNEQFF | TGTGCCAGCAGCTTCCACCCAGCGGGAGGTGACAATGAGCAGTTCTTC
TRBJ2-3 | TRBV27 | . | few | CASSPTHPPITQYF | TGTGCCAGCAGTCCGACCCATCCACCTATTACGCAGTATTTT
TRBJ2-1 | TRBV5-1 | . | few | CASSLIVENEQFF | TGCGCCAGCAGCTTGATAGTGGAGAATGAGCAGTTCTTC
TRBJ1-6 | TRBV20-1 | . | . | CSAITSALENSPLHF | TGCAGTGCTATAACATCGGCCCTGGAAAATTCACCCCTCCACTTT
TRBJ1-4 | TRBV9 | . | . | CASSADRLNEKLFF | TGTGCCAGCAGCGCCGACAGGCTGAATGAAAAACTGTTTTTT
TRBJ2-7 | TRBV10-1 | . | . | CASSESNAYEQYF | TGCGCCAGCAGTGAGTCCAACGCCTACGAGCAGTACTTC
TRBJ2-3 | TRBV7-1 | . | . | CASSSLTGDPTDTQYF | TGTGCCAGCAGCTCGTTGACGGGAGACCCTACAGATACGCAGTATTTT
TRBJ1-6 | TRBV12-3/TRBV12-4 | . | once | CASSLRATYNSPLHF | TGTGCCAGCAGTTTAAGGGCAACCTATAATTCACCCCTCCACTTT
TRBJ1-2 | TRBV10-1 | . | . | CASSELGNYGYTF | TGCGCCAGCAGTGAGCTGGGGAACTATGGCTACACCTTC
TRBJ2-1 | TRBV18 | TRBD1 | . | CASSPQGQGIVNEQFF | TGTGCCAGCTCACCCCAGGGACAGGGGATAGTCAATGAGCAGTTCTTC
TRBJ1-6 | TRBV18 | . | . | CASSQQGYNSPLHF | TGTGCCAGCTCCCAACAGGGATATAATTCACCCCTCCACTTT
TRBJ2-7 | TRBV13 | . | . | CASSLLGTLYEQYF | TGTGCCAGCAGCTTACTCGGGACCCTCTACGAGCAGTACTTC
TRBJ1-2 | TRBV3-1 | . | few | CASSPTPGTYINYGYTF | TGTGCCAGCAGCCCTACCCCCGGGACATACATCAACTATGGCTACACCTTC
TRBJ1-2 | TRBV13 | . | . | CASTGSLNYGYTF | TGTGCCAGCACGGGCTCACTTAACTATGGCTACACCTTC
TRBJ2-3 | TRBV10-3 | . | . | CAISGGGRSTDTQYF | TGTGCCATCAGTGGAGGGGGGCGAAGCACAGATACGCAGTATTTT
TRBJ2-1 | TRBV20-1 | . | . | CSVLAMKNNEQFF | TGCAGTGTTCTAGCGATGAAAAACAATGAGCAGTTCTTC
TRBJ1-6 | TRBV21-1 | . | . | CASTNTGRSPLHF | TGTGCCAGCACTAACACAGGGCGATCACCCCTCCACTTT
TRBJ2-7 | TRBV2 | . | . | CASSAQGGSGYEQYF | TGTGCCAGCAGTGCACAGGGAGGGTCGGGCTACGAGCAGTACTTC
TRBJ2-1 | TRBV5-1 | . | . | CASSSSGTEYNEQFF | TGCGCCAGCAGCTCCTCCGGGACTGAGTACAATGAGCAGTTCTTC
TRBJ1-1 | TRBV11-3 | TRBD1 | . | CASSLRQGLNTEAFF | TGTGCCAGCAGCCTTCGACAGGGGCTGAACACTGAAGCTTTCTTT
TRBJ2-3 | TRBV27 | TRBD2 | . | CASSLGLATDTQYF | TGTGCCAGCAGTTTGGGACTAGCCACAGATACGCAGTATTTT
TRBJ1-5 | TRBV3-1 | . | . | CASSQGGTDFLAAQHF | TGTGCCAGCAGCCAGGGTGGTACGGACTTCCTTGCGGCCCAGCATTTT
TRBJ2-7 | TRBV6-1 | . | . | CASSDPGRSSYEQYF | TGTGCCAGCAGTGACCCGGGACGGAGCTCCTACGAGCAGTACTTC
TRBJ2-4 | TRBV4-1 | . | . | CASSQDRVRGDIQYF | TGCGCCAGCAGCCAAGATAGGGTCCGCGGGGACATTCAGTACTTC
TRBJ2-7 | TRBV11-2 | TRBD1 | . | CASSPGQGPEQYF | TGTGCCAGCAGCCCGGGACAGGGTCCCGAGCAGTACTTC
TRBJ1-6 | TRBV5-1 | . | . | CASSPDSSNSPLHF | TGCGCCAGCAGCCCGGACAGTTCCAATTCACCCCTCCACTTT
TRBJ2-7 | TRBV11-2 | . | . | CASSFIQRNYEQYF | TGTGCCAGCAGCTTTATCCAGCGGAACTACGAGCAGTACTTC
TRBJ2-2 | TRBV27 | TRBD2 | . | CASRAGGVTGELFF | TGTGCCAGCAGAGCGGGAGGGGTGACCGGGGAGCTGTTTTTT
TRBJ2-1 | TRBV28 | . | . | CASSPQGPQYNEQFF | TGTGCCAGCAGTCCCCAGGGACCCCAATACAATGAGCAGTTCTTC
TRBJ2-4 | TRBV28 | . | . | CASRDPVLSRKNIQYF | TGTGCCAGCAGAGATCCGGTTTTATCTCGCAAAAACATTCAGTACTTC
TRBJ1-1 | TRBV7-9 | . | . | CASTTMDTEAFF | TGTGCCAGCACCACCATGGACACTGAAGCTTTCTTT
TRBJ2-2 | TRBV4-1 | . | once | CASSPLGLNTGELFF | TGCGCCAGCAGCCCCCTAGGACTGAACACCGGGGAGCTGTTTTTT
TRBJ1-1 | TRBV29-1 | . | . | CSVAGTTWGEAFF | TGCAGCGTTGCCGGGACAACCTGGGGTGAAGCTTTCTTT